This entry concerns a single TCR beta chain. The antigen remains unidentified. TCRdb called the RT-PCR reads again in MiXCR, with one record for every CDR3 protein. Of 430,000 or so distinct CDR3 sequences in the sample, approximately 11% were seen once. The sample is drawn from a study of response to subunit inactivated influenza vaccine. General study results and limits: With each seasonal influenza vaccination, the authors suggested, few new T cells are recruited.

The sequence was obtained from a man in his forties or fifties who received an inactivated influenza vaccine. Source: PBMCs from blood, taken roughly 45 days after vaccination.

CDR3 nucleotides: TGTGCCAGCAGCCTCCGGAGGGGGCAAGACACTGAAGCTTTCTTT. This codes for CASSLRRGQDTEAFF. The rearrangement joins TRBV6-1 to TRBJ1-1, with 7 bases aligning to TRBD1. The J segment lost 3 bases and the V segment lost 6 bases, leaving 10 bases of the junction unmatched. This CDR3 has 15 amino acids. Germline-derived CDR1 and CDR2 are MNHNS and SASEGT.